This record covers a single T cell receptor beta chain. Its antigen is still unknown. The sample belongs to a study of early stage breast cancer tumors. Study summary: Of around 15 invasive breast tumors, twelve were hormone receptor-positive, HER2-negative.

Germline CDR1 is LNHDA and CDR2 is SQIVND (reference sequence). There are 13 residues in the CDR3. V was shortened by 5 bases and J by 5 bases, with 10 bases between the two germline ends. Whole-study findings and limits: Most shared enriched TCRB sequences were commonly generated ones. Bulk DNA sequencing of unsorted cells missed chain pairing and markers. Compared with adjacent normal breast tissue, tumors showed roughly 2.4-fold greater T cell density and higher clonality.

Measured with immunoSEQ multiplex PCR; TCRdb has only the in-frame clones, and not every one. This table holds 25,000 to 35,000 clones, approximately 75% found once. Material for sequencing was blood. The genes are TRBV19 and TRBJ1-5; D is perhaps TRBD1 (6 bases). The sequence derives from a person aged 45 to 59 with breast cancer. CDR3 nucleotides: TGTGCCAGTAGTCCGACAGGAGATCAGCCCCAGCATTTT. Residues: CASSPTGDQPQHF.